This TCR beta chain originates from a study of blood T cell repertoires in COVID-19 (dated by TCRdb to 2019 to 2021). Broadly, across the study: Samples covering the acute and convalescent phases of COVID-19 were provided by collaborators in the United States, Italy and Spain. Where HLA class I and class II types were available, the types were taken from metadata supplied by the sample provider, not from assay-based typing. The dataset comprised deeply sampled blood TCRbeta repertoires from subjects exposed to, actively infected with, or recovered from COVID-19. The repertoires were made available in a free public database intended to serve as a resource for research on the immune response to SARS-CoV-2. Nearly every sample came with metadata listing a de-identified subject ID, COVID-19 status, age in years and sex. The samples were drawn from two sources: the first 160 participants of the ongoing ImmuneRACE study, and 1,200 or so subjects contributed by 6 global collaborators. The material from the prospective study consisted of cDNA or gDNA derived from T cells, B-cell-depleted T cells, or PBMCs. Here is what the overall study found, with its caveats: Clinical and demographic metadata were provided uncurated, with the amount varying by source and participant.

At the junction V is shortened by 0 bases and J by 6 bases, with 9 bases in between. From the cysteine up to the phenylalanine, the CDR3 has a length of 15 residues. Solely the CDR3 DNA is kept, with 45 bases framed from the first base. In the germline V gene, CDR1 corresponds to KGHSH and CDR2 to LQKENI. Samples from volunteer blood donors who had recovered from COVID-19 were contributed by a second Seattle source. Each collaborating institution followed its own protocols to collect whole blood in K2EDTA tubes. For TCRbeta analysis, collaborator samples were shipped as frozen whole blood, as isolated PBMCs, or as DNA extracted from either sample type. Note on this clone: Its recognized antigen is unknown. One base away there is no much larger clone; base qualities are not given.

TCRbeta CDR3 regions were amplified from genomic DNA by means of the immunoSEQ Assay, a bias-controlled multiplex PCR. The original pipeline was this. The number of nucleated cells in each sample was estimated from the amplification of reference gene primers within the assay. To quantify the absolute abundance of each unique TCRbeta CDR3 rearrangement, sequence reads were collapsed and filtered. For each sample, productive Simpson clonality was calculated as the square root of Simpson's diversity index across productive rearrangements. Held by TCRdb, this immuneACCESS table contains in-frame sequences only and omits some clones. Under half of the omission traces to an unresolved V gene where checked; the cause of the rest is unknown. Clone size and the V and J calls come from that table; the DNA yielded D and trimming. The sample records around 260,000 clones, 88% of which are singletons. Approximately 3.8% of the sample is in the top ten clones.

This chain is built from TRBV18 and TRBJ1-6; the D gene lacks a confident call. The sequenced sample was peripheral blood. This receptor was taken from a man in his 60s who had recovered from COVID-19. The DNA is TGTGCCAGCTCACCACCGGGAGGGTTTAATTCACCCCTCCACTTT. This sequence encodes CASSPPGGFNSPLHF.